This T cell receptor beta chain was documented in a study of blood T cell repertoires in COVID-19. Study at large: Sites across the United States, Italy and Spain contributed samples from acute and convalescent COVID-19. PBMCs, B-cell-depleted T cells, or T cells were the source of the cDNA or gDNA that made up the material.

In the original processing: Reference gene primer amplification gave nucleated cell count estimates. Produced via immunoSEQ multiplex PCR; TCRdb's table is partial and in-frame only. From that table come the V and J calls and clone size; the DNA was used to work out D and trimming. The sample lists some 110,000 clones; 75% to 90% were seen once. In its sample, this clone was seen a few times. Other DNA sequences from this sample encode an identical CDR3 as well. Germline V CDR1 and CDR2: SGHRS, YFSETQ. The ends lost 0 bases at V and 3 bases at J; junction bases unmatched: 0. The CDR3 is 13 residues long.

V gene TRBV5-1 combines with J gene TRBJ2-7; TRBD1 matches 7 bases. This TCR came from a human donor in a cohort sampled during active COVID-19. Specimen: peripheral blood. The CDR3 region is CASSLDRGYEQYF. The CDR3 bases are TGCGCCAGCAGCTTGGACAGGGGCTACGAGCAGTACTTC.